The 25 T cell receptor beta chains reported below all come from one sample, sequenced in a study of identical twins. MiXCR was run by TCRdb on the 5' RACE reads, yielding one entry per CDR3 protein. This table has approximately 1.8 million distinct CDR3 sequences, under 35% appearing once. The sequenced material came from cord blood. Source of these receptors: a newborn girl in good health.

The sample holds a few counts of this clonotype. The chain links TRBV4-2 to TRBJ2-3, with 7 bases aligning to TRBD2. The CDR3 totals 15 residues. V gave up 4 bases and J gave up 4 bases; unmatched junction bases: 8. Per germline, CDR1 LGHNA and CDR2 YNFKEQ. The CDR3 region has the DNA TGTGCCAGCAGCCCCCCGCGGACTAGTTCAGATACGCAGTATTTT. Protein: CASSPPRTSSDTQYF.

The J gene is TRBJ1-4, the V gene TRBV28; 8 positions agree with TRBD1. Germline loops: CDR1 MDHEN, CDR2 SYDVKM. V shed 5 bases, J shed 5 bases, and the junction held 7 bases outside the gene matches. The CDR3 consists of 15 residues. In DNA, the CDR3 is TGTGCCAGCAGTCTCGGACAGGGTGGAAATGAAAAACTGTTTTTT. It specifies CASSLGQGGNEKLFF.

This clonotype showed up many times. J is TRBJ2-2 and V is TRBV27; 8 positions agree with TRBD2. This CDR3 has 14 residues. The J segment lost 4 bases and the V segment lost 2 bases, leaving 0 bases of the junction unmatched. Looked up from germline, CDR1 is MNHEY and CDR2 is SMNVEV (reference sequence). Here the CDR3 DNA reads TGTGCCAGCAGTTTACTAGCGGGCACCGGGGAGCTGTTTTTT. This translates into CASSLLAGTGELFF.

This clonotype was detected a few times. The chain has TRBV20-1 and TRBJ2-4, with D unresolved. TRBJ2-7 explains the end of the DNA better; the J call may be wrong. The CDR3 length is 11 residues. Germline CDR1 DFQATT, CDR2 SNEGSKA (reference sequence). The chain's CDR3 is CSARDLSEQYF. As DNA, the CDR3 is TGCAGTGCTAGAGACCTGTCCGAGCAGTACTTC.

The V and J genes are TRBV19 and TRBJ1-2; D call uncertain. Trimming took 5 bases from V and 0 from J, leaving 16 bases between them. The germline V gene encodes CDR1 LNHDA and CDR2 SQIVND (reference sequence). This CDR3 is 16 amino acids long. CDR3 in DNA: TGTGCCAGTAGTTTCATTGTCGGCCTAGCTAACTATGGCTACACCTTC. It translates to CASSFIVGLANYGYTF. Based on the CDR3 plus reference TRBV19 and TRBJ1-2, the full variable domain is DGGITQSPKYLFRKEGQNVTLSCEQNLNHDAMYWYRQDPGQGLRLIYYSQIVNDFQKGDIAEGYSVSREKKESFPLTVTSAQKNPTAFYLCASSFIVGLANYGYTFGSGTRLTVV.

The chain joins TRBV12-3 or TRBV12-4 to TRBJ2-2; D may be TRBD1 or TRBD2 (5 bases each). The length of the CDR3 is 14 residues. With 6 bases removed from V and 4 bases from J, the gap between germline ends came to 12 bases. CDR3 residues: CASRLRGSTGELFF. Written as DNA, the CDR3 is TGTGCCAGCAGGCTCCGGGGCAGCACCGGGGAGCTGTTTTTT.

This clonotype was seen once. A much larger clone sits a single nucleotide away, making a read error possible. The chain couples TRBV4-2 to TRBJ2-5; 12 bases are a match to TRBD2. The J call is uncertain, as TRBJ2-1 better fits the DNA end. The CDR3 contains 15 residues. From germline, CDR1 is LGHNA and CDR2 YNFKEQ. This CDR3 reads CASSRTSGDQETQFF. The CDR3 region has the DNA TGTGCCAGCAGCCGGACTAGCGGGGATCAAGAGACCCAGTTCTTC.

In nucleotides, the CDR3 is TGCAGCGTTGGACGACTAGCCGACTACAATGAGCAGTACTTC. Its protein is CSVGRLADYNEQYF. The chain uses TRBV29-1 and TRBJ2-5; 7 bases line up with TRBD2. Germline V gene sequence: CDR1 SQVTM, CDR2 ANQGSEA. After removal of 4 bases from V and 11 bases from J, the junction contained 16 bases not matched to a gene. There are 14 residues in the CDR3.

This sequence joins TRBV5-1 and TRBJ2-4; the D gene is possibly TRBD2 (5 bases). The J call may be incorrect, as the DNA end agrees better with TRBJ2-5. There are 16 residues in the CDR3. Germline V gene data show CDR1 as SGHRS and CDR2 as YFSETQ. The CDR3 protein is CASSLVGGRRQETQYF. CDR3 DNA sequence: TGCGCCAGCAGCTTGGTCGGCGGCAGGAGGCAAGAGACCCAGTACTTC.

In DNA form, the CDR3 reads TGCAGTGCTACTGGACTAGCGGCGTCCTGGAATGAGCAGTTCTTC. This gives the protein CSATGLAASWNEQFF. The chain couples TRBV20-1 to TRBJ2-1; 10 bases match TRBD2. CDR3 length: 15 residues. The V segment lost 4 bases and the J segment 7 bases; nucleotides outside the gene matches: 10. Germline CDR1 and CDR2: DFQATT and SNEGSKA (reference sequence).

This clonotype was seen more than once but under ten times. The chain uses TRBV5-1 and TRBJ2-1, with TRBD1 matching over 12 bases. The V gene's germline CDR1 is SGHRS and CDR2 YFSETQ. CDR3 length: 13 amino acids. With V trimmed by 7 bases and J by 9 bases, 5 bases remained unmatched. The CDR3 here is CASFRDRGREQFF. The CDR3 DNA reads as TGCGCCAGCTTCCGGGACAGGGGGCGTGAGCAGTTCTTC.

This clonotype was detected a few times. The CDR3 spells CASAESSYNEQFF. CDR3 coding DNA: TGTGCCAGTGCGGAGAGCTCCTACAATGAGCAGTTCTTC. V gene TRBV28 combines with J gene TRBJ2-1; D unclear. Deletions cut 9 bases from V and 0 bases from J, with 9 bases between. Germline V gene data show CDR1 as MDHEN and CDR2 as SYDVKM. The CDR3 is 13 residues long.

In its sample, this clonotype was seen a few times. The rearrangement links TRBV3-1 to TRBJ2-3; TRBD1 or TRBD2 may be the D gene (5 bases each). This CDR3 comprises 16 residues. V was clipped by 0 bases and J by 3 bases, with 13 bases between them. The germline V gene encodes CDR1 LGHDT and CDR2 YNNKEL (reference sequence). CDR3 region: CASSQDLGRRTDTQYF. The CDR3 DNA sequence: TGTGCCAGCAGCCAAGATTTGGGGCGGAGGACAGATACGCAGTATTTT.

The V call is TRBV7-9, the J call TRBJ2-3; a possible D gene is TRBD2 (5 bases). This CDR3 has 15 amino acids. Trimming took 0 bases from V and 6 from J, leaving 13 bases between them. Germline-derived CDR1 and CDR2 are SEHNR and FQNEAQ (reference sequence). This CDR3 reads CASSLAAGHTDTQYF. CDR3 in DNA: TGTGCCAGCAGCTTAGCCGCGGGCCACACGGATACGCAGTATTTT.

V and J are TRBV2 and TRBJ2-5; 13 bases fit TRBD2. There are 17 residues in the CDR3. V lost 3 bases and J lost 0; bases outside the gene matches: 4. In germline, CDR1 is SNHLY, CDR2 FYNNEI. CDR3 region: CASSEGLAGLYQETQYF. In nucleotides, the CDR3 is TGTGCCAGCAGTGAGGGACTAGCGGGGCTGTACCAAGAGACCCAGTACTTC.

The chain recombines TRBV4-2 with TRBJ2-7, with D possibly being TRBD1 or TRBD2 (5 bases each). Germline loops: CDR1 LGHNA, CDR2 YNFKEQ. The V and J ends lost 0 bases and 5 bases respectively, with 8 bases between them. This CDR3 contains 13 residues. The CDR3 DNA sequence: TGTGCCAGCAGCCAAGATCGGGACGACGAGCAGTACTTC. This gives the protein CASSQDRDDEQYF.

This clonotype appeared a few times. The chain employs TRBV6-1 and TRBJ1-5; no firm D call. CDR1 and CDR2 from the germline V gene are MNHNS and SASEGT. V lost 1 base to trimming and J lost 0 bases, with 13 bases between them. CDR3 size: 17 residues. For the CDR3, the DNA is TGTGCCAGCAGTGAAGATGAAGGGTACGGTAGCAATCAGCCCCAGCATTTT. It encodes CASSEDEGYGSNQPQHF.

This clonotype was seen a handful of times. The genes are TRBV27 and TRBJ1-2; possible D gene TRBD1, 5 bases. Per the germline V gene, CDR1 is MNHEY and CDR2 is SMNVEV (reference sequence). The CDR3 runs 13 residues. V lost 1 base, J lost 5 bases, and 8 bases lay in between. The CDR3 DNA is TGTGCCAGCAGTTTATACGGGGGATATGGCTACACCTTC. Its translation: CASSLYGGYGYTF.

This clonotype showed up many times. This chain connects TRBV7-9 to TRBJ1-4, with 9 bases identical to TRBD1. The CDR3 runs 15 residues. Germline-derived CDR1 and CDR2 are SEHNR and FQNEAQ (reference sequence). V lost 4 bases to trimming and J lost 5 bases; unmatched junction nucleotides: 5. This CDR3 is CASSSSGTGNEKLFF. The CDR3 region has the DNA TGTGCCAGCAGCTCCTCCGGGACAGGGAATGAAAAACTGTTTTTT.

As DNA, the CDR3 is TGTGCCAGCACTACCTTCACGAACACCGGGGAGCTGTTTTTT. Its protein product is CASTTFTNTGELFF. The chain joins TRBV11-2 to TRBJ2-2; D uncertain. The V gene's germline CDR1 is SGHAT and CDR2 FQNNGV. The CDR3 runs 14 residues. Trimming took 7 bases from V and 0 from J, leaving 9 bases between them. Supplemented by reference TRBV11-2 and TRBJ2-2, the full variable domain reads EAGVAQSPRYKIIEKRQSVAFWCNPISGHATLYWYQQILGQGPKLLIQFQNNGVVDDSQLPKDRFSAERLKGVDSTLKIQPAKLEDSAVYLCASTTFTNTGELFFGEGSRLTVL.

This chain links TRBV25-1 with TRBJ1-4, with D uncertain. Trimming took 2 bases from V and 0 from J, leaving 13 bases between them. Germline CDR1 and CDR2: MGHDK and SYGVNS. This CDR3 comprises 17 residues. The CDR3 is CASSEQEGFSTNEKLFF. CDR3 in DNA: TGTGCCAGCAGTGAACAGGAGGGATTTTCAACTAATGAAAAACTGTTTTTT.

This clonotype appeared a few times. The chain couples TRBV5-1 to TRBJ2-5; D not certain. This CDR3 comprises 14 residues. Trimming removed 4 bases from V and 5 bases from J, with 15 bases in between. CDR1 SGHRS and CDR2 YFSETQ come from the germline V gene. CDR3 DNA: TGCGCCAGCAGCCACCCGGACGGAAGGGAGACCCAGTACTTC. Amino acids: CASSHPDGRETQYF.

This clonotype has a handful of counts. CDR3: CSAREGFRDEQYF. The CDR3 DNA reads as TGCAGTGCTAGAGAGGGTTTCCGGGACGAGCAGTACTTC. This sequence joins TRBV20-1 and TRBJ2-7; D is undetermined. This CDR3 region has 13 residues. With 0 bases removed from V and 5 bases from J, the gap between germline ends came to 11 bases. Germline assignment: CDR1 DFQATT and CDR2 SNEGSKA (reference sequence).

A few counts support this clonotype. This chain links TRBV7-9 with TRBJ2-7, with TRBD2 identical over 8 bases. Germline V CDR1 and CDR2: SEHNR, FQNEAQ (reference sequence). The CDR3 extends over 14 amino acids. V shed 3 bases, J shed 2 bases, and the junction held 3 bases outside the gene matches. CDR3 sequence reads: CASSLTSVAYEQYF. In DNA, the CDR3 is TGTGCCAGCAGCTTGACTAGCGTAGCCTACGAGCAGTACTTC.

This rearrangement joins TRBV3-1 to TRBJ2-7, with no clear D. Germline V gives CDR1 LGHDT, CDR2 YNNKEL (reference sequence). This CDR3 has 14 amino acids. The germline V and J ends were trimmed by 3 bases and 0 bases, with 9 bases remaining between them. In DNA, the CDR3 is TGTGCCAGCAGCCAGTCAGGCGACTCCTACGAGCAGTACTTC. Its translation is CASSQSGDSYEQYF.